This is a list of T cell receptor beta chains from one sample in a study of blood T cell repertoires in COVID-19. Clones were sequenced by immunoSEQ multiplex PCR, and TCRdb holds only the in-frame ones, with some missing. Of 65,000 to 70,000 clones listed, around 90% were seen once; the top ten hold 15% to 20%. The sequencing input was peripheral blood. The receptors were sampled from a woman aged 80 or over with acute or convalescent COVID-19. The CDR3 runs from the conserved cysteine through the conserved F or W. The D gene is left open where the match is weak. Rows give clone size only sometimes, using once, few, many, or a class for an expanded clone.

CDR3nt	CDR3aa	abundance	d_gene	v_gene	j_gene
TGTGCCAGCAGGACCGGGACTAGCGGCACAGATACGCAGTATTTT	CASRTGTSGTDTQYF	.	TRBD2	TRBV2	TRBJ2-3
TGTGCCAGCAGCCGACAGCTCTATAATTCACCCCTCCACTTT	CASSRQLYNSPLHF	.	.	TRBV6-5	TRBJ1-6
TGTGCCAGCAGCTATAGCGGAAACAATGAGCAGTTCTTC	CASSYSGNNEQFF	once	.	TRBV12-3/TRBV12-4	TRBJ2-1
TGTGCCAGCAGTAAGGGACAGGGTGTGGGGGCTTTCTTT	CASSKGQGVGAFF	.	TRBD1	TRBV6-5	TRBJ1-1
TGTGCCAGCTCCCCCGGGGGTAGCTCCTACAATGAGCAGTTCTTC	CASSPGGSSYNEQFF	.	.	TRBV18	TRBJ2-1
TGCGCCAGCAGACTGGGGGGAGTTGATGAAAAACTGTTTTTT	CASRLGGVDEKLFF	.	.	TRBV10-2	TRBJ1-4
TGCGCCAGCAGCTTTCCGGGACTAGCGGGAGGATCCTACGAGCAGTACTTC	CASSFPGLAGGSYEQYF	.	TRBD2	TRBV5-1	TRBJ2-7
TGTGCCAGCAGCTTAGGGCTAGCGGCAGATACGCAGTATTTT	CASSLGLAADTQYF	once	TRBD2	TRBV7-3	TRBJ2-3
TGTGCCAGCAGTCTAGGACTTGAGCAGTACTTC	CASSLGLEQYF	.	.	TRBV2	TRBJ2-7
TGTGCCAGCAGCCCCCCGGGGTCAGTACATTCAGGCTTC	CASSPPGSVHSGF	once	.	TRBV7-9	TRBJ1-2
TGTGCCAGCAGTTTACGAGGTCAAGAGACCCAGTACTTC	CASSLRGQETQYF	.	.	TRBV27	TRBJ2-5
TGTGCCAGCAGCGAAATTGGAGCCAATTCACCCCTCCACTTT	CASSEIGANSPLHF	once	.	TRBV2	TRBJ1-6
TGCGCCAGCAGCGTTGACGCGGGACAGACGAATGAAAAACTGTTTTTT	CASSVDAGQTNEKLFF	.	TRBD1	TRBV5-1	TRBJ1-4
TGTGCCAGCAGACAGGGGGAAAGGAATTCACCCCTCCACTTT	CASRQGERNSPLHF	.	TRBD1	TRBV2	TRBJ1-6
TGCGCCAGCAGCCCTGCCGGACTAGCGGGAGGACATGAGCAGTTCTTC	CASSPAGLAGGHEQFF	few	TRBD2	TRBV5-1	TRBJ2-1
TGTGCCAGCAGTTACTCAATTGGTCCCGGGACAGCGAACACCGGGGAGCTGTTTTTT	CASSYSIGPGTANTGELFF	.	TRBD1	TRBV6-2/TRBV6-3	TRBJ2-2
TGTGCCAGCGGTCGGCAGGGGAACACCGGGGAGCTGTTTTTT	CASGRQGNTGELFF	.	.	TRBV6-5	TRBJ2-2
TGTGCCAGCAGTTTAGAGGCTCCAGGGCGAGCTTTCTTT	CASSLEAPGRAFF	.	.	TRBV27	TRBJ1-1
TGTGCCAGCTCACCAGCGGGAGGGCCCTACAATGAGCAGTTCTTC	CASSPAGGPYNEQFF	.	TRBD2	TRBV18	TRBJ2-1
TGTGCCAGCTCACAGGTCACAGGGGCGATTGAAGCTTTCTTT	CASSQVTGAIEAFF	.	TRBD1	TRBV18	TRBJ1-1
TGTGCCAGTCAGAACGTGGGGCAGCTGAATTCACCCCTCCACTTT	CASQNVGQLNSPLHF	few	.	TRBV27	TRBJ1-6
TGTGCCAGCAGCACGGGGAAGTCGGCAACTAATGAAAAACTGTTTTTT	CASSTGKSATNEKLFF	once	.	TRBV27	TRBJ1-4
TGTGCCAGCAGCGTTCGACTAGGTGACTACGAGCAGTACTTC	CASSVRLGDYEQYF	.	.	TRBV9	TRBJ2-7
TGTGCCAGTAGTATCTTCCCTCAGGGATTCGGCAATCAGCCCCAGCATTTT	CASSIFPQGFGNQPQHF	.	.	TRBV19	TRBJ1-5
TGTGCCAGCATCAGACAGGGTGAAGTCTATTCACCCCTCCACTTT	CASIRQGEVYSPLHF	few	TRBD1	TRBV27	TRBJ1-6
TGTGCCAGCAGTACCCAGGAGGTTGGCTACACCTTC	CASSTQEVGYTF	.	.	TRBV28	TRBJ1-2
TGTGCCAGCAGCCATGGACTTCCTCCTCTCTCCTACGAGCAGTACTTC	CASSHGLPPLSYEQYF	.	.	TRBV3-1/TRBV3-2	TRBJ2-7
TGTGCCAGCAGACCGCCTACAGGGGCTTCGAACGAGCAGTACTTC	CASRPPTGASNEQYF	once	TRBD1	TRBV6-5	TRBJ2-7
TGTGCCAGCAGGGAGACTAGCGGGGGTAATGAGCAGTTCTTC	CASRETSGGNEQFF	.	TRBD2	TRBV28	TRBJ2-1
TGTGCCACCAGCTCGACAGTTGCGGCTGGCTACACCTTC	CATSSTVAAGYTF	.	.	TRBV24-1	TRBJ1-2
TGTGCCAGCAGCGCGACAGGTCGGCTATGGATGAACACTGAAGCTTTCTTT	CASSATGRLWMNTEAFF	.	.	TRBV21-1	TRBJ1-1
TGTGCCAGCAGCCCTGAGCTAGCGGGAGCCAATGAGCAGTTCTTC	CASSPELAGANEQFF	once	TRBD2	TRBV7-3	TRBJ2-1
TGTGCCACCAGAAATCTTCGCAGGGGCACCGGGGAGCTGTTTTTT	CATRNLRRGTGELFF	.	.	TRBV15	TRBJ2-2
TGTGCCAGCAGTGAAGCTCGGGGGAACGAGCAGTACTTC	CASSEARGNEQYF	.	.	TRBV6-1	TRBJ2-7
TGTGCCTGGAGCCCTCGGTTTAGCGGGAAGGGAGAGCAGTACTTC	CAWSPRFSGKGEQYF	.	TRBD2	TRBV30	TRBJ2-7
TGTGCCAGCAGTTTAGGGCTCAGGGGCAAGATTGAAAAACTGTTTTTT	CASSLGLRGKIEKLFF	.	.	TRBV28	TRBJ1-4
TGTGCCAGCAGCCCGCGTGAAAATACGCAGTATTTT	CASSPRENTQYF	.	.	TRBV3-1/TRBV3-2	TRBJ2-3
TGCAGTGCTAGTTCCAGGTCGAGCTCCTATAATTCACCCCTCCACTTT	CSASSRSSSYNSPLHF	.	.	TRBV20-1	TRBJ1-6
TGTGCCAGCAGCAAGACTAGCGGGAGGCAGGGGACCCAGTACTTC	CASSKTSGRQGTQYF	.	TRBD2	TRBV27	TRBJ2-5
TGTGCCAGCAGCTTTTGGGCGGGAGGACCAGATACGCAGTATTTT	CASSFWAGGPDTQYF	.	TRBD2	TRBV7-2	TRBJ2-3
TGCAGCGTAGGGACAGGGACGAACACTGAAGCTTTCTTT	CSVGTGTNTEAFF	.	TRBD1	TRBV29-1	TRBJ1-1
TGTGCCAGCAGTCGCGGAACCAGGGATGGCTACACCTTC	CASSRGTRDGYTF	.	.	TRBV12-3/TRBV12-4	TRBJ1-2
TGTGCCAGCAGCACTCCGGGACTAGCGACAATTCGCTCCTACAATGAGCAGTTCTTC	CASSTPGLATIRSYNEQFF	.	TRBD2	TRBV7-6	TRBJ2-1
TGTGCCAGCAGTCCCCGGGGGGGGCGATTCTATGGCTACACCTTC	CASSPRGGRFYGYTF	.	.	TRBV28	TRBJ1-2
TGTGCCAGCATCCTAGAAGGGACAGGAGAGAACACTGAAGCTTTCTTT	CASILEGTGENTEAFF	few	TRBD1	TRBV2	TRBJ1-1
TGTGCCAGCAGCTTAGGCGGGGGAGGCACCGGGGAGCTGTTTTTT	CASSLGGGGTGELFF	.	TRBD2	TRBV7-6	TRBJ2-2
TGTGCCAGCAGCTTCCGGGAGGGGGGACTTTGGGAGCAGTTCTTC	CASSFREGGLWEQFF	.	TRBD2	TRBV7-2	TRBJ2-1
TGTGCCAGCTCACCATGGATGGCGGGAAACACCGGGGAGCTGTTTTTT	CASSPWMAGNTGELFF	few	.	TRBV18	TRBJ2-2
TGTGCCAGTAGCCCTCGGGTCCAGGGCGAGCAGTACTTC	CASSPRVQGEQYF	.	.	TRBV19	TRBJ2-7
TGTGCCAGCAGCCAAGAAATTCTAGCGGCTGAAGCTTTCTTT	CASSQEILAAEAFF	.	.	TRBV3-1/TRBV3-2	TRBJ1-1
TGTGCCAGCAGTGACCTACAGGGGGCCGGTGGCTACACCTTC	CASSDLQGAGGYTF	.	TRBD1	TRBV6-1	TRBJ1-2
TGTGCCTGGAGTGGGGGGGGGAAGGTCTACAATGAGCAGTTCTTC	CAWSGGGKVYNEQFF	.	TRBD2	TRBV30	TRBJ2-1
TGTGCCTTTGGACCTCAGGGGGTGGGTGAAAAACTGTTTTTT	CAFGPQGVGEKLFF	once	TRBD1	TRBV30	TRBJ1-4